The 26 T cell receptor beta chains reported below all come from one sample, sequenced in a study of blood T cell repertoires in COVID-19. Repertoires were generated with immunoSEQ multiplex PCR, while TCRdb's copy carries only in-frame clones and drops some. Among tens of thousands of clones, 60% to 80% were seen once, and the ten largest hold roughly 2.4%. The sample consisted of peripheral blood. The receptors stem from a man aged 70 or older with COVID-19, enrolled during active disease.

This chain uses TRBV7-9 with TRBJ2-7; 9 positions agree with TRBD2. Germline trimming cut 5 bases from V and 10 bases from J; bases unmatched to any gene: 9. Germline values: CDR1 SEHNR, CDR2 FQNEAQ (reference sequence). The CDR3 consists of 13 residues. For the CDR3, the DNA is TGTGCCAGCAGCATAGGGGAAGGGACTAGCCAGTACTTC. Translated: CASSIGEGTSQYF.

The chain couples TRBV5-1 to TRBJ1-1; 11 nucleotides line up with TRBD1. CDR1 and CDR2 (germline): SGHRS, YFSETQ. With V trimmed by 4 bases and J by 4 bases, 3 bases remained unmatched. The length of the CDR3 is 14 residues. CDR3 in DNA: TGCGCCAGCAGCGCCGGGACAGGGGGCACTGAAGCTTTCTTT. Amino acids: CASSAGTGGTEAFF.

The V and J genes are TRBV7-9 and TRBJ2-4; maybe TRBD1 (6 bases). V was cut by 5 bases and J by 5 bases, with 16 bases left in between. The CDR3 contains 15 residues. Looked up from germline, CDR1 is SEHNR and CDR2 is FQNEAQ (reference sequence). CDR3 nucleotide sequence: TGTGCCAGCAGCCAGCCGGGGACACCTCAAAACATTCAGTACTTC. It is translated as CASSQPGTPQNIQYF.

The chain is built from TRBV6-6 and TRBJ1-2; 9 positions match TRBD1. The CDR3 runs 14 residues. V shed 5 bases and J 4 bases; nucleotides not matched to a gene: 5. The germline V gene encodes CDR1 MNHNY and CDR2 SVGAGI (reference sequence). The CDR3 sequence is CASSTGQGSYGYTF. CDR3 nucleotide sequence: TGTGCCAGCAGTACGGGACAGGGTTCCTATGGCTACACCTTC.

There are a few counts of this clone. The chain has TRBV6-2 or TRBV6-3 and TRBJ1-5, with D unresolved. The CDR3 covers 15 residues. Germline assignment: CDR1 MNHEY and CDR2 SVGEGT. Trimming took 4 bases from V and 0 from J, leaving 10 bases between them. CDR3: CASSSGLVSNQPQHF. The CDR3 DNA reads TGTGCCAGCAGTTCCGGACTGGTTAGCAATCAGCCCCAGCATTTT.

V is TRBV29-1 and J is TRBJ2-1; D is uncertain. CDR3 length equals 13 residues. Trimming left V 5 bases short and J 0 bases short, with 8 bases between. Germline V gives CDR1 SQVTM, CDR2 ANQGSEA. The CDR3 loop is CSVFSSSYNEQFF. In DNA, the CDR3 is TGCAGCGTTTTTAGTAGCTCCTACAATGAGCAGTTCTTC.

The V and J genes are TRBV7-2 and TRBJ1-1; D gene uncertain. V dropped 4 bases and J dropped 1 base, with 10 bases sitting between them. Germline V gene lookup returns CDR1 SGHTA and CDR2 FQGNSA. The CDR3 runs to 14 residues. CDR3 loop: CASSWEKWNTEAFF. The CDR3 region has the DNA TGTGCCAGCAGCTGGGAGAAGTGGAACACTGAAGCTTTCTTT.

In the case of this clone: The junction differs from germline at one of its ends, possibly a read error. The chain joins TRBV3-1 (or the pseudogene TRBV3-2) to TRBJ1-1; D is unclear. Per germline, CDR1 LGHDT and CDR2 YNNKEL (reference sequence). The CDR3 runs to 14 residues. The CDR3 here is CASSSRQTNTKAFF. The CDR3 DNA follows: TGTGCCAGCAGCTCCCGCCAGACGAACACTAAAGCTTTCTTT.

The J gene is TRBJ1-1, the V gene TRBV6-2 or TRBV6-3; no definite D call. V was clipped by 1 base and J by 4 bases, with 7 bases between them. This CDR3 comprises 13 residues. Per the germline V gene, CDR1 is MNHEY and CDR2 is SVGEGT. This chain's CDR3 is CASSYFLGTEAFF. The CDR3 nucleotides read TGTGCCAGCAGTTACTTTCTAGGCACTGAAGCTTTCTTT.

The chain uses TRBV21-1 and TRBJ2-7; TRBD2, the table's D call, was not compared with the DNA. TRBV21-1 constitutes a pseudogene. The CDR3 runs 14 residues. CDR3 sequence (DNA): TGTGCCAGCAGCCTTCGGCGGTCCTCCTACGAGCAGTACTTC. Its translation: CASSLRRSSYEQYF.

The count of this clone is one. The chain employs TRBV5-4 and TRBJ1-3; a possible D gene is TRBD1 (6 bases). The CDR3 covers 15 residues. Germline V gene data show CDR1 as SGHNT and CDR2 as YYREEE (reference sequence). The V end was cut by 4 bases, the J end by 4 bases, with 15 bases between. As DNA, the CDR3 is TGTGCCAGCAGCGTGCGAGGGGGAGCAGGAAACACCATATATTTT. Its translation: CASSVRGGAGNTIYF. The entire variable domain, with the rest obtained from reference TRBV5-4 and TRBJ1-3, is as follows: ETGVTQSPTHLIKTRGQQVTLRCSSQSGHNTVSWYQQALGQGPQFIFQYYREEENGRGNFPPRFSGLQFPNYSSELNVNALELDDSALYLCASSVRGGAGNTIYFGEGSWLTVV.

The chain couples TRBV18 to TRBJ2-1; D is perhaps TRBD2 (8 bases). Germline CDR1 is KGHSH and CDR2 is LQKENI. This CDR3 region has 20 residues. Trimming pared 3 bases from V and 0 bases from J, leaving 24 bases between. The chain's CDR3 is CASSPRIGTAGTSSYNEQFF. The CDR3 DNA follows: TGTGCCAGCTCACCGAGGATAGGGACAGCCGGGACTAGCTCCTACAATGAGCAGTTCTTC.

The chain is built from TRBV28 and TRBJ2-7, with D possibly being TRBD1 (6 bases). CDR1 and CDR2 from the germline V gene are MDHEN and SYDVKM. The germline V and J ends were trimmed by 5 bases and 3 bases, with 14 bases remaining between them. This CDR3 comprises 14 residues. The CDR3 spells CASSRYGGHYEQYF. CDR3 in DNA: TGTGCCAGCAGTAGGTATGGGGGACACTACGAGCAGTACTTC.

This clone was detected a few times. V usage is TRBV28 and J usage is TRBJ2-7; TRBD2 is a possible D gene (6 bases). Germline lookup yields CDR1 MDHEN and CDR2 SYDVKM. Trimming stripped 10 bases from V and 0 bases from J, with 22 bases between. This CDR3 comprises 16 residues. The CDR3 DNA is TGTGCCATCCTTGGTCCCGGGGGTCTAAGCTCCTACGAGCAGTACTTC. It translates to CAILGPGGLSSYEQYF.

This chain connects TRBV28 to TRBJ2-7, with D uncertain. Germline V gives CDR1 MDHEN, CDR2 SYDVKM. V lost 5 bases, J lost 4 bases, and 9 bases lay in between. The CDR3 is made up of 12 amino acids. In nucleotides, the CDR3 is TGTGCCAGCAGTCCGGAGCGATACGAGCAGTACTTC. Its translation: CASSPERYEQYF.

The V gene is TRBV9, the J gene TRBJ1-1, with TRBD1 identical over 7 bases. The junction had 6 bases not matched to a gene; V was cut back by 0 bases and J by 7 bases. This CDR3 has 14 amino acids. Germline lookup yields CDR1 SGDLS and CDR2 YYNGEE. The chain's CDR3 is CASSVEAGGGEAFF. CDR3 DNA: TGTGCCAGCAGCGTAGAGGCAGGGGGTGGTGAAGCTTTCTTT.

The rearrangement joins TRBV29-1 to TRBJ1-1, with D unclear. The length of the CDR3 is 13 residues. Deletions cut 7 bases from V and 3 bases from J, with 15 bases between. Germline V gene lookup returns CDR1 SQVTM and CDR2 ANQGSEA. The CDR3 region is CSGGSAIDTEAFF. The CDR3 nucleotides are TGCAGCGGAGGAAGCGCCATCGACACTGAAGCTTTCTTT.

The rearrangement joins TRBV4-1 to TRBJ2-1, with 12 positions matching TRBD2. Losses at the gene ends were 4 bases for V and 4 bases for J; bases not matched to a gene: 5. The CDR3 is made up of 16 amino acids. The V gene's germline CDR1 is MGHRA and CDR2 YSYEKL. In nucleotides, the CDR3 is TGCGCCAGCAGCCTACAACTAGCGGGAGGATACAATGAGCAGTTCTTC. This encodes CASSLQLAGGYNEQFF.

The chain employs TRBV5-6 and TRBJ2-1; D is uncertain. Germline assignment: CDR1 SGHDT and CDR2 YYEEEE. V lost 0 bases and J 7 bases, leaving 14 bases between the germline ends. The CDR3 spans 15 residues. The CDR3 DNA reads TGTGCCAGCAGCTTGGGGGCTACGCCTTATAATGAGCAGTTCTTC. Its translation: CASSLGATPYNEQFF.

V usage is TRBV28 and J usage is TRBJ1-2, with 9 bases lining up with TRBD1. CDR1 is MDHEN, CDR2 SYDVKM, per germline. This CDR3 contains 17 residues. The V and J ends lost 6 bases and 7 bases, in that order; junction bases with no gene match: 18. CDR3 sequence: CASSPGQGWPSVGGYTF. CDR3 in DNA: TGTGCCAGCAGCCCGGGACAGGGTTGGCCTTCGGTCGGTGGCTACACCTTC.

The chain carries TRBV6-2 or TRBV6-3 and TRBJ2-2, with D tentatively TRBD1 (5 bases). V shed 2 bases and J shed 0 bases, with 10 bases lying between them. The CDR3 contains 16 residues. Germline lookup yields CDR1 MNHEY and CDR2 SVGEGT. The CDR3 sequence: CASSYPDMANTGELFF. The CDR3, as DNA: TGTGCCAGCAGTTACCCGGACATGGCGAACACCGGGGAGCTGTTTTTT.

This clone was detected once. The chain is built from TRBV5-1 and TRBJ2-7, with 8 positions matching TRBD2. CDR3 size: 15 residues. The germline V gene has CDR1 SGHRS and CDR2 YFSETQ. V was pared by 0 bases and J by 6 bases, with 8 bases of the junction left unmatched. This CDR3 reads CASSLGAQRGSEQYF. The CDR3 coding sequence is TGCGCCAGCAGCTTGGGAGCCCAGCGGGGGTCCGAGCAGTACTTC.

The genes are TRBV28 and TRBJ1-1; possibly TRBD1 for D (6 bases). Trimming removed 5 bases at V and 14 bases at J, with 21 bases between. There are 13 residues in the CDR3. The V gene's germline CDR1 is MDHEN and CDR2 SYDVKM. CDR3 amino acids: CASSPPAGAVAFF. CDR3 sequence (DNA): TGTGCCAGCAGTCCCCCGGCAGGGGCTGTGGCGTTCTTT.

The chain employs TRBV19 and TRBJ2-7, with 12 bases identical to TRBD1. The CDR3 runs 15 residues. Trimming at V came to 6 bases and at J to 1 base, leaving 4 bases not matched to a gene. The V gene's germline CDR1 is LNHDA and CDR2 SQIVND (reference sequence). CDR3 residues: CASRRGQGASYEQYF. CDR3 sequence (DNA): TGTGCCAGTAGGAGGGGACAGGGGGCGTCCTACGAGCAGTACTTC. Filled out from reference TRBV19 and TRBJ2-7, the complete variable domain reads DGGITQSPKYLFRKEGQNVTLSCEQNLNHDAMYWYRQDPGQGLRLIYYSQIVNDFQKGDIAEGYSVSREKKESFPLTVTSAQKNPTAFYLCASRRGQGASYEQYFGPGTRLTVT.

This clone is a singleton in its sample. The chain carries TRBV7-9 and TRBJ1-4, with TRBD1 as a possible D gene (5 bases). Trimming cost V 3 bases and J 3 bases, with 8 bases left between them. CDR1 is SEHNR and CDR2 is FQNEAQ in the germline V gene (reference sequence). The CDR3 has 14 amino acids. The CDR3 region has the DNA TGTGCCAGCAGCTTCGGCAGGGCTAATGAAAAACTGTTTTTT. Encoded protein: CASSFGRANEKLFF.

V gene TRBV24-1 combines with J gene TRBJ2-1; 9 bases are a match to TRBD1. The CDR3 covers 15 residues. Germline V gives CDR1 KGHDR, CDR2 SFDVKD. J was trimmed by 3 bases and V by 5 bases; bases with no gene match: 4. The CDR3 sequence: CATSARTGDYNEQFF. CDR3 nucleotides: TGTGCCACCAGTGCCAGGACAGGGGACTACAATGAGCAGTTCTTC.